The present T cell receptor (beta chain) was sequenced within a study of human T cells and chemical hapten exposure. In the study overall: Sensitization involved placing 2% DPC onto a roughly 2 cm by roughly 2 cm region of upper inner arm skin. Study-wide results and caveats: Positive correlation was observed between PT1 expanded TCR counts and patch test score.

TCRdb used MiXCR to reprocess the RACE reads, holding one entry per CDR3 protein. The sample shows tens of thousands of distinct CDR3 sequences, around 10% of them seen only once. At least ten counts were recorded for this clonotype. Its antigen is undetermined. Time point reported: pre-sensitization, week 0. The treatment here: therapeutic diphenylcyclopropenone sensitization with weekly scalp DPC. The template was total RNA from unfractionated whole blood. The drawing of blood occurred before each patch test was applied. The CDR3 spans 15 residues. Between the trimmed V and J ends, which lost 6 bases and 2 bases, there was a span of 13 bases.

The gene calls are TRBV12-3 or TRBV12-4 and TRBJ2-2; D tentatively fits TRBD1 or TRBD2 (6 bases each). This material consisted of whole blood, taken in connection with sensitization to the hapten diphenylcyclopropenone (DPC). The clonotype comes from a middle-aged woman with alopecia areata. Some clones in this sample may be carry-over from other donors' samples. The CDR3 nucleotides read TGTGCCAGCAGGATTCGGGGGCTTAACACCGGGGAGCTGTTTTTT. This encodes CASRIRGLNTGELFF.